This TCR beta chain was sequenced during a study of neurological immune-mediated disorders. Study overall: Of the 34 patients who had multiple sclerosis, approximately 31 had the relapsing-remitting form and 3 had the secondary progressive form. Study-wide results and caveats: The study phylogenetically grouped the repertoires of 18 of 34 multiple sclerosis patients into one related-CDR3 cluster, a possible signature.

TCRdb independently ran MiXCR on the 5' RACE reads; one entry per CDR3 protein. The sample lists 69,000 or so distinct CDR3 sequences, 4.8% occurring once. This clonotype occurred a few times. What it recognizes is unknown. CDR3 length: 13 amino acids. Per the germline V gene, CDR1 is DFQATT and CDR2 is SNEGSKA (reference sequence). V lost 6 bases to trimming and J lost 1 base; unmatched junction nucleotides: 1. The chain recombines TRBV20-1 with TRBJ1-1; 11 bases align to TRBD1. Sample: PBMCs. This clonotype was sampled from an older woman with multiple sclerosis. The CDR3 protein is CSAGQGANTEAFF. CDR3 coding DNA: TGCAGTGCAGGACAGGGGGCGAACACTGAAGCTTTCTTT.